A selection of T cell receptor beta chains follows, all from one sample in a study of cytomegalovirus exposure and HLA in healthy donors. The assay was immunoSEQ multiplex PCR, and TCRdb's table has in-frame clones only and misses some. Among 100,000 to 150,000 clones listed, about 81% were seen once. Sequenced input: PBMCs. The receptor source for this set is a woman between 25 and 40 years old in good health and CMV-seronegative. CDR3s include the opening cysteine and the closing phenylalanine or tryptophan. The D gene is left open where the match is weak. Not all rows give a size; the values are once, few, many and, for expanded clones, a class.

size,J,D,length,V,DNA,CDR3
-,TRBJ1-1,-,15,TRBV5-4,TGTGCCAGCAGCTCCGTGTTAGGGGGAAACACTGAAGCTTTCTTT,CASSSVLGGNTEAFF
-,TRBJ1-1,TRBD1,16,TRBV5-1,TGCGCCAGCAGCTTGCGGCAGGGGGCGGGGGACACTGAAGCTTTCTTT,CASSLRQGAGDTEAFF
-,TRBJ1-2,TRBD1,15,TRBV12-5,TGTGCTAGTGGTCTGAGGACAGGGGAAGGATTTGGCTACACCTTC,CASGLRTGEGFGYTF
-,TRBJ1-2,TRBD1,16,TRBV7-2,TGTGCCAGCAGCTTAGGGGACAGGGCCCTTAACTATGGCTACACCTTC,CASSLGDRALNYGYTF
-,TRBJ2-7,TRBD1,16,TRBV11-3,TGTGCCAGCAGCTTAGATCAGGGGGCCGTCTCCTACGAGCAGTACTTC,CASSLDQGAVSYEQYF
-,TRBJ2-1,TRBD2,13,TRBV6-6,TGTGCCAGCAGTTTTGCCATCAGCGGGACTGAGTTCTTC,CASSFAISGTEFF
-,TRBJ2-1,TRBD2,18,TRBV4-2,TGTGCCAGCAGTTCCGCTAGCGGCGCTATTTCTTCCTACAATGAGCAGTTCTTC,CASSSASGAISSYNEQFF
-,TRBJ2-1,-,15,TRBV7-2,TGTGCCAGCAGCTTATCGGGGTGGGAGGGGGATGAGCAGTTCTTC,CASSLSGWEGDEQFF
-,TRBJ2-3,-,14,TRBV11-2,TGTGCCAGCAGCTTAGGCACCTCGGGAGATACGCAGTATTTT,CASSLGTSGDTQYF
once,TRBJ2-1,-,14,TRBV30,TGTGCCTGGAGTGCCTACGTATCCAACAATGAGCAGTTCTTC,CAWSAYVSNNEQFF
-,TRBJ2-7,TRBD2,16,TRBV6-5,TGTGCCAGCAGTTTCAGGACTAGCGGGAGGTTAGGCGAGCAGTACTTC,CASSFRTSGRLGEQYF
-,TRBJ1-1,-,14,TRBV12-1,TGTGCCAGCAGCTTTGGGCAGGGGGACACTGAAGCTTTCTTT,CASSFGQGDTEAFF
-,TRBJ2-3,TRBD2,16,TRBV18,TGTGCCAGCTCACCCTCCGGGACTAGCGTCACAGATACGCAGTATTTT,CASSPSGTSVTDTQYF
-,TRBJ1-2,TRBD1,17,TRBV18,TGTGCCAGCTCCCCTGACCCTGGACAGGGATTTAACTATGGCTACACCTTC,CASSPDPGQGFNYGYTF
-,TRBJ2-2,TRBD2,16,TRBV29-1,TGCAGCGTGCTAAATAGCGGGGGGGAGAACACCGGGGAGCTGTTTTTT,CSVLNSGGENTGELFF
-,TRBJ2-7,-,11,TRBV29-1,TGCAGCGGCGAGACAGGTGACGAGCAGTACTTC,CSGETGDEQYF
-,TRBJ2-5,-,14,TRBV2,TGTGCCAGCAACTTCGACAGATCCAAAGAGACCCAGTACTTC,CASNFDRSKETQYF
few,TRBJ2-1,-,13,TRBV11-3,TGTGCCACCACTTACAGAAGCCCTAATGAGCAGTTCTTC,CATTYRSPNEQFF
-,TRBJ2-5,TRBD1,17,TRBV5-1,TGCGCCAGCAGCTTGGTAGCAGGGGGCAGTGTTAGAGAGACCCAGTACTTC,CASSLVAGGSVRETQYF
once,TRBJ1-2,-,15,TRBV11-2,TGTGCCAGCAGCTTAGATCCCCAGGGGTCCTATGGCTACACCTTC,CASSLDPQGSYGYTF
-,TRBJ2-1,TRBD1,10,TRBV20-1,TGCAGTGCCCAGGGGGTTGAGCAGTTCTTC,CSAQGVEQFF
-,TRBJ2-7,-,15,TRBV4-1,TGCGCCAGCAGCCGGTATGGACTGGGCCTCTACGAGCAGTACTTC,CASSRYGLGLYEQYF
-,TRBJ1-5,-,14,TRBV6-5,TGTGCCAGCAGTTACGCGGCAGCTAATCAGCCCCAGCATTTT,CASSYAAANQPQHF
-,TRBJ2-7,-,14,TRBV18,TGTGCCAGCTCCCGCCCTACTAGCATCCACGAGCAGTACTTC,CASSRPTSIHEQYF
-,TRBJ2-7,TRBD2,15,TRBV6-6,TGTGCCAGCAGGGGTAGCGGGGGGAGATCCTACGAGCAGTACTTC,CASRGSGGRSYEQYF
-,TRBJ2-7,-,14,TRBV11-3,TGTGCCAGCAGCACCTCTACCTTACTCTACGAGCAGTACTTC,CASSTSTLLYEQYF
-,TRBJ2-2,TRBD2,16,TRBV27,TGTGCCAGCAGTTATCCTAGCGGGGAGACCACCGGGGAGCTGTTTTTT,CASSYPSGETTGELFF
-,TRBJ2-1,TRBD2,16,TRBV5-1,TGCGCCAGCAGCGGTTCTAGCGGGAGCTCCTACAATGAGCAGTTCTTC,CASSGSSGSSYNEQFF
-,TRBJ1-2,-,15,TRBV6-6,TGTGCCAGCAGTCCCTCGGGGGGGCAGAGCTATGGCTACACCTTC,CASSPSGGQSYGYTF
-,TRBJ2-5,-,16,TRBV4-2,TGTGCCAGCAGCCAGCGGGGGCGCTCGAGCTCCTACGAGCAGCACTTC,CASSQRGRSSSYEQHF
-,TRBJ2-3,TRBD2,14,TRBV2,TGTGCCAGCAGTGAATGGGGGGGAACCGATACGCAGTATTTT,CASSEWGGTDTQYF
-,TRBJ2-1,TRBD2,15,TRBV5-8,TGTGCCAGCAGCGCCTGGACTAGCGGGAACAATGAGCAGTTCTTC,CASSAWTSGNNEQFF
-,TRBJ2-2,TRBD1,18,TRBV11-3,TGTGCCAGCAGCTTAAGGGAGGACAGGGGTTCGAACACCGGGGAGCTGTTTTTT,CASSLREDRGSNTGELFF
few,TRBJ2-3,-,16,TRBV27,TGTGCCAGCAGTTTGGTGTCGGGGAGCGCCACAGATACGCAGTATTTT,CASSLVSGSATDTQYF
-,TRBJ2-7,TRBD1,15,TRBV10-2,TGCGCCACCTCGCCGACAGGGGCGGATCTAGGGCAGCAGTACTTC,CATSPTGADLGQQYF
-,TRBJ1-3,-,16,TRBV7-9,TGTGCCAGCAGCCCCCCCGCCACAGGGCTCGGAAACACCATATATTTT,CASSPPATGLGNTIYF
-,TRBJ1-2,TRBD1,21,TRBV19,TGTGCCAGTAGTATAGGCGAGGGGGGGTGGATCCGGGACAGGGTTGCCGGTGGCTACACCTTC,CASSIGEGGWIRDRVAGGYTF
-,TRBJ2-3,-,15,TRBV7-3,TGTGCCAGCAGCTCCGGACTGCCTAACACAGATACGCAGTATTTT,CASSSGLPNTDTQYF
-,TRBJ2-7,-,15,TRBV7-3,TGTGCCAGCAGCTTCCCGACTCGACGTTCCTACGAGCAGTACTTC,CASSFPTRRSYEQYF
-,TRBJ1-4,-,15,TRBV5-8,TGTGCCAGCAGCTGGCGGGGCAGTTTTAATGAAAAACTGTTTTTT,CASSWRGSFNEKLFF
few,TRBJ1-2,TRBD1,13,TRBV30,TGTGCCTGGGGACAGGGGGCTTACTATGGCTACACCTTC,CAWGQGAYYGYTF
-,TRBJ2-1,TRBD2,14,TRBV18,TGTGCCAGCTCACCATCTGGACTAGCGAATGAGCAGTTCTTC,CASSPSGLANEQFF
-,TRBJ1-1,-,14,TRBV7-9,TGTGCCAGCAGCTTATCCGGGTCATACACTGAAGCTTTCTTT,CASSLSGSYTEAFF
-,TRBJ1-1,TRBD1,12,TRBV11-3,TGTGCCAGCAGCAAGACAGGGGGAGGTGCTTTCTTT,CASSKTGGGAFF
-,TRBJ2-3,-,14,TRBV5-4,TGTGCCAGCAGCTTCCAGGGTGCTGCAGATACGCAGTATTTT,CASSFQGAADTQYF
-,TRBJ2-7,-,15,TRBV19,TGTGCCTCCCCCCGCGGGGCAGTGAGTTTCTACGAGCAGTACTTC,CASPRGAVSFYEQYF
-,TRBJ2-1,TRBD2,16,TRBV5-4,TGTGCCAGCAGCTTAGGACTAGCGGAGCCCTACAATGAGCAGTTCTTC,CASSLGLAEPYNEQFF
-,TRBJ2-1,TRBD1,18,TRBV5-1,TGCGCCAGCAGCTCCGGACAGGGCATTCCGGGGGTTTACAATGAGCAGTTCTTC,CASSSGQGIPGVYNEQFF